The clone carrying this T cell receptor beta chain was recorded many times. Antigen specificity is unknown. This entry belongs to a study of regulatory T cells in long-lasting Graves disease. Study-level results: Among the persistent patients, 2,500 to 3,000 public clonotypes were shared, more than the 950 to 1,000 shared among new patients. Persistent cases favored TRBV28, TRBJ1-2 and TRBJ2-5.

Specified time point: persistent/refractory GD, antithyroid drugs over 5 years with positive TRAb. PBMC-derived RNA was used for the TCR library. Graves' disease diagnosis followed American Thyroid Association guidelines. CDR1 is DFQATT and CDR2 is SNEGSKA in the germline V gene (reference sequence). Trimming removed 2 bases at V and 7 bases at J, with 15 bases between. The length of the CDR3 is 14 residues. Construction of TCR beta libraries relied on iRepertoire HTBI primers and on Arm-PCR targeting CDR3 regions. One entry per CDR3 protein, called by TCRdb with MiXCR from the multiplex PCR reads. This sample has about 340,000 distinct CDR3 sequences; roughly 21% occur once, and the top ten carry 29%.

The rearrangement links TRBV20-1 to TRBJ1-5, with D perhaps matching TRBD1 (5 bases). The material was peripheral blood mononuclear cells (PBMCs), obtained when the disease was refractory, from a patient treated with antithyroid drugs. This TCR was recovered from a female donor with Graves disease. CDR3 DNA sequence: TGCAGTGCTAGATCCGGGGCCTCAAGCCAGCCCCAGCATTTT. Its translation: CSARSGASSQPQHF.